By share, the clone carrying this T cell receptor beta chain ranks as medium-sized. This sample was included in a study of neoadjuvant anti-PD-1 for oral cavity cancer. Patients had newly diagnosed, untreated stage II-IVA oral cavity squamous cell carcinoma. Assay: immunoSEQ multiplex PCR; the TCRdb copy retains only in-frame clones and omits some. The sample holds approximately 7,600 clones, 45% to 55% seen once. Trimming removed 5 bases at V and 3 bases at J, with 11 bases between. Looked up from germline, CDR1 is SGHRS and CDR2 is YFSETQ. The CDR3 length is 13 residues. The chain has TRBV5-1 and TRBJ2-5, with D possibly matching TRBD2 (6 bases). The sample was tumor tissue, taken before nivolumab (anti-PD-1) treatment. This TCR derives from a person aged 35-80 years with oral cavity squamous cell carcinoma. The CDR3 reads CASRPAGEETQYF. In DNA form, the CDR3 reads TGCGCCAGCAGGCCAGCGGGCGAAGAGACCCAGTACTTC.